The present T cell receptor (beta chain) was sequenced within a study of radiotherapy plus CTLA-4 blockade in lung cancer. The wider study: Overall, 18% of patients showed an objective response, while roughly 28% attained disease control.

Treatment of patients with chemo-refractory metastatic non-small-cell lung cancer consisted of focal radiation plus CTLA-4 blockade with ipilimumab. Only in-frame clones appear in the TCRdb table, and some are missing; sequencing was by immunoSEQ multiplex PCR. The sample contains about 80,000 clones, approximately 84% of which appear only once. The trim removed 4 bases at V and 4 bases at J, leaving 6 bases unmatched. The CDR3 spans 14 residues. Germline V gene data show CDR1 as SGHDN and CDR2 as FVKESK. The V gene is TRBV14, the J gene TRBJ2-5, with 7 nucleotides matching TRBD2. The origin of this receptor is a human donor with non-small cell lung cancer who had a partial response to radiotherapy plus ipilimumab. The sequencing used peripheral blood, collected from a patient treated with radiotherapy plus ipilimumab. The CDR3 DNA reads TGTGCCAGCAGCCCCGGGAGGTTCCGAGAGACCCAGTACTTC. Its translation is CASSPGRFRETQYF. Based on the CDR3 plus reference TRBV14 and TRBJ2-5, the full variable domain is EAGVTQFPSHSVIEKGQTVTLRCDPISGHDNLYWYRRVMGKEIKFLLHFVKESKQDESGMPNNRFLAERTGGTYSTLKVQPAELEDSGVYFCASSPGRFRETQYFGPGTRLLVL.